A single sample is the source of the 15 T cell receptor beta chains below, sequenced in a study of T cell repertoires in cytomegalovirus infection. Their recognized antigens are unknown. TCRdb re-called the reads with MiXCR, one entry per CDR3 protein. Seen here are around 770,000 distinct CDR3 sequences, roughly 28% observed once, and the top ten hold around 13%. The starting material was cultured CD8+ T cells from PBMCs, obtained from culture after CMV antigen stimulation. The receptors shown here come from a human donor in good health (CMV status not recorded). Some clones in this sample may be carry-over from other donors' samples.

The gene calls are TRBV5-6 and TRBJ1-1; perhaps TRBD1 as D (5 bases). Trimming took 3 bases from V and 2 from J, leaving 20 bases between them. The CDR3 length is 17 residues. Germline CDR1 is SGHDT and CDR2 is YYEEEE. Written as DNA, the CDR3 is TGTGCCAGCAGCTCAAACATCCCTGTGGGGACTAACACTGAAGCTTTCTTT. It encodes CASSSNIPVGTNTEAFF.

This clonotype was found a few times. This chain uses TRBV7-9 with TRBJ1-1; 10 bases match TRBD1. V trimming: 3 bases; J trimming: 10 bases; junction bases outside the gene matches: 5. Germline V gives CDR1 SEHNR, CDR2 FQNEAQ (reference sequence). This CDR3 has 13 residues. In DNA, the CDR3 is TGTGCCAGCAGCTTCCCGGGACAGGGGCGAGCTTTCTTT. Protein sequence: CASSFPGQGRAFF.

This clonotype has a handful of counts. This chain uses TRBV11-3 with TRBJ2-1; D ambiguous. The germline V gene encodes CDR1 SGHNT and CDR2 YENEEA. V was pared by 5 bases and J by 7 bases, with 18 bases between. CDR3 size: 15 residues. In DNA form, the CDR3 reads TGTGCCAGCAGCCCCCGCCTTTCTTCCGCGAATGAGCAGTTCTTC. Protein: CASSPRLSSANEQFF.

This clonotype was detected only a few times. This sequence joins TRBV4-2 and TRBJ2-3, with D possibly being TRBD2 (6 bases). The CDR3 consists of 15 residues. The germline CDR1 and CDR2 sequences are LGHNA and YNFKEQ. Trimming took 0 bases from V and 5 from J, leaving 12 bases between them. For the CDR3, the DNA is TGTGCCAGCAGCCAAGAAGAAGCGGGTCTAGATACGCAGTATTTT. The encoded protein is CASSQEEAGLDTQYF.

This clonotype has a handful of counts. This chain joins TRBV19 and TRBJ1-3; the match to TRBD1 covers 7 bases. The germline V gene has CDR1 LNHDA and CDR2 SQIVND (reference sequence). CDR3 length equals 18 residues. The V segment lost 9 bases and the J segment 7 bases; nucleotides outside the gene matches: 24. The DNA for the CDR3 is TGTGCCAGCAAATTCGGACAGGACGTTTTCCCGCGGAGGAACACCATATATTTT. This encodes CASKFGQDVFPRRNTIYF. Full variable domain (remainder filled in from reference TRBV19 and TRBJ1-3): DGGITQSPKYLFRKEGQNVTLSCEQNLNHDAMYWYRQDPGQGLRLIYYSQIVNDFQKGDIAEGYSVSREKKESFPLTVTSAQKNPTAFYLCASKFGQDVFPRRNTIYFGEGSWLTVV.

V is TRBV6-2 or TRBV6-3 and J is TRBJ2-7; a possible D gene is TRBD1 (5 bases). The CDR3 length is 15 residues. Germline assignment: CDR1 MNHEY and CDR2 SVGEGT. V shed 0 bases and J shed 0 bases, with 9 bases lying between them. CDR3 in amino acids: CASSYSQGLSYEQYF. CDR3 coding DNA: TGTGCCAGCAGTTACTCGCAGGGCCTCTCCTACGAGCAGTACTTC.

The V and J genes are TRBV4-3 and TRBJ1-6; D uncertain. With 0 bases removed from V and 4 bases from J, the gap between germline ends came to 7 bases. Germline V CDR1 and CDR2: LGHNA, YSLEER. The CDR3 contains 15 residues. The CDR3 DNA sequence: TGCGCCAGCAGCCAAGATCAACAGTATAATTCACCCCTCCACTTT. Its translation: CASSQDQQYNSPLHF.

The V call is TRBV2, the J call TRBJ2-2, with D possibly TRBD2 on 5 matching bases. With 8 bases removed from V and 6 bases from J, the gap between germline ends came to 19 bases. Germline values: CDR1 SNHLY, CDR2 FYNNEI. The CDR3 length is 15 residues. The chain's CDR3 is CASYAGSFYPGELFF. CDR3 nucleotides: TGTGCCAGCTATGCGGGCTCGTTTTATCCCGGGGAGCTGTTTTTT.

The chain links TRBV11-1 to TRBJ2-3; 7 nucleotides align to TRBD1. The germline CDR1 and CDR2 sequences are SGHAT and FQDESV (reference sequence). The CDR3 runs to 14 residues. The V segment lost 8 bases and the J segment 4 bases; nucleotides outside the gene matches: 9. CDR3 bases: TGTGCCAGCGCTCCTCCGGGACAGCCAGATACGCAGTATTTT. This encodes CASAPPGQPDTQYF.

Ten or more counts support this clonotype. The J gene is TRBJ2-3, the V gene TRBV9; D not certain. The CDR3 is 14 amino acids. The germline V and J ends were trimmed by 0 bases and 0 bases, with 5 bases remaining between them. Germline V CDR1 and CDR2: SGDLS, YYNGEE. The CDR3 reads CASSVAGSTDTQYF. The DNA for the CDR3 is TGTGCCAGCAGCGTAGCTGGAAGCACAGATACGCAGTATTTT.

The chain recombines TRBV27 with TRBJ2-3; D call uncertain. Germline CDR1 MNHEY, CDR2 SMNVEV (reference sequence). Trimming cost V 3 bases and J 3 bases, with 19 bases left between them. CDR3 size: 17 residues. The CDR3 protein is CASSFIGTSHSTDTQYF. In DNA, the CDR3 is TGTGCCAGCAGTTTCATCGGAACAAGCCATAGTACAGATACGCAGTATTTT.

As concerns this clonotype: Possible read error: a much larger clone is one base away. This chain's CDR3 is CTSFVSGEQFF. The CDR3 coding sequence is TGTACCAGCTTTGTTTCTGGTGAGCAGTTCTTC. The rearrangement joins TRBV7-6 to TRBJ2-1; D remains unclear. The CDR3 totals 11 residues. The germline gives CDR1 SGHVS, CDR2 FNYEAQ.

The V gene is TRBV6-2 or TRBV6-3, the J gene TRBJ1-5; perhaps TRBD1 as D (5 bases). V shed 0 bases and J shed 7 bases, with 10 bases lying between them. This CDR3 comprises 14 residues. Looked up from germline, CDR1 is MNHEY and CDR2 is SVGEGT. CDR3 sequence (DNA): TGTGCCAGCAGTTACTCAGGGGCATGGCAGCCCCAGCATTTT. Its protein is CASSYSGAWQPQHF.

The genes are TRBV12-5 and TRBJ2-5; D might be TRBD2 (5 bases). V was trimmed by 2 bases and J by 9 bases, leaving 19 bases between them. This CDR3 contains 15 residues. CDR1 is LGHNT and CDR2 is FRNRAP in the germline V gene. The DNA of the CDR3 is TGTGCTAGTGGTTTGATGGCGGGTTCTTCGAGGGCCCAGTACTTC. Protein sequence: CASGLMAGSSRAQYF.

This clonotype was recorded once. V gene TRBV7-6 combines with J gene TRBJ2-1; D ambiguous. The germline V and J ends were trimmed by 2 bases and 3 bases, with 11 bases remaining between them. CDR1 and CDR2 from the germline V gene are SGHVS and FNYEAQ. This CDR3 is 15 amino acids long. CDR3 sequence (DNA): TGTGCCAGCAGCTTAAAGGCTAGTCGCTACAATGAGCAGTTCTTC. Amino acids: CASSLKASRYNEQFF.